This T cell receptor (beta chain) was found in a study of blood T cell repertoires in COVID-19. Study as a whole: Nucleic acid was either cDNA or gDNA, and it came from T cells, B-cell-depleted T cells, or PBMCs.

The CDR3 consists of 13 residues. Per the germline V gene, CDR1 is MDHEN and CDR2 is SYDVKM. V lost 3 bases, J lost 1 base, and 6 bases lay in between. In the authors' workflow: Reference gene primers were amplified, and this amplification served to estimate nucleated cell counts. TCRdb keeps only in-frame clones here, not all; method: immunoSEQ multiplex PCR. That table is the source of V, J and clone size, and D and trimming were worked out from the DNA. Altogether about 300,000 clones are present, 85% to 90% being singletons, with the ten largest covering more than 9%. All enrollees were about 18 to 89 years old and from approximately 25 US areas. Cohort 3 recovery required two negative PCRs, clearance, or symptom resolution. This clone has only one observation.

The J gene is TRBJ1-1, the V gene TRBV28; D unresolved. The clonotype was recovered from a young woman who had recovered from COVID-19. Specimen: PBMCs or T cells enriched from blood (not recorded which). The CDR3 loop is CASSLAPNTEAFF. The DNA of the CDR3 is TGTGCCAGCAGTTTGGCTCCGAACACTGAAGCTTTCTTT. The full variable domain, in which reference TRBV28 and TRBJ1-1 provide the parts outside the CDR3, is DVKVTQSSRYLVKRTGEKVFLECVQDMDHENMFWYRQDPGLGLRLIYFSYDVKMKEKGDIPEGYSVSREKKERFSLILESASTNQTSMYLCASSLAPNTEAFFGQGTRLTVV.